Listed here is a single T cell receptor (beta chain). The antigen is not known. Some clones are missing from TCRdb's copy, which holds only in-frame ones; the method was immunoSEQ multiplex PCR. Of over 90,000 clones listed, roughly 90% are singletons. This entry belongs to a study of OX40 agonist ivuxolimab in advanced cancers. The study's findings and limits: CD4+ and CD8+ T cells in blood underwent clonal expansion by week 6 at 0.1 to 3.0 mg/kg.

Germline lookup yields CDR1 SGHTA and CDR2 FQGNSA. This CDR3 is built from 15 residues. With 5 bases removed from V and 0 bases from J, the gap between germline ends came to 11 bases. This rearrangement joins TRBV7-2 to TRBJ2-1; the D gene is possibly TRBD1 (6 bases). This receptor was obtained from an adult with an advanced solid tumor such as melanoma, head and neck, liver or kidney cancer. The sequences come from CD4+ or CD8+ T cells sorted from blood, collected in a trial of the OX40 agonist ivuxolimab. The CDR3 nucleotides are TGTGCCAGCAGCCCTCAGGGGAGCTCCTACAATGAGCAGTTCTTC. Its protein is CASSPQGSSYNEQFF.